This T cell receptor beta chain was recovered during a study of human T cells and chemical hapten exposure. Overall study: How much TCR each sample yielded varied, mostly because pooled library volumes differed slightly. Study results and caveats: The donors suffered from alopecia, so their immune response may not match that of healthy people.

TCRdb re-analysed the RACE reads in MiXCR, keeping a single row per CDR3 protein. The sample carries 87,000 or so distinct CDR3 sequences, 8% to 10% recorded once. Time point denoted: pre-sensitization, week 0. Treatment: therapeutic diphenylcyclopropenone sensitization with weekly scalp DPC. Participating donors were patients with alopecia, aged 18 to 70 years, considered appropriate candidates for DPC. This CDR3 is built from 13 residues. Germline V gene sequence: CDR1 MDHEN, CDR2 SYDVKM. V lost 5 bases, J lost 2 bases, and 10 bases lay in between. Worth noting for this clonotype: Its target is unknown.

The input for sequencing was whole blood, taken in connection with sensitization to the hapten diphenylcyclopropenone (DPC). The V and J genes are TRBV28 and TRBJ2-7; possibly TRBD1 or TRBD2 for D (5 bases each). The TCR was taken from a woman aged 40 to 50 with alopecia areata. Some clones in this sample may be carry-over from other donors' samples. DNA of the CDR3: TGTGCCAGCAGTATACCGGGGCCCTACGAGCAGTACTTC. It translates to CASSIPGPYEQYF.